The present entry profiles one TCR beta chain with its context. Assay: immunoSEQ multiplex PCR; the TCRdb copy retains only in-frame clones and omits some. This sample yields about 69,000 clones, of which roughly 93% are seen a single time; 1.4% belongs to the top ten. This specimen comes from a study of T cell changes during pregnancy in multiple sclerosis. This material consisted of peripheral blood, taken in the third trimester of pregnancy. This TCR was recovered from a female donor with multiple sclerosis, enrolled in a pregnancy study.

DNA for the CDR3: TGCGCCAGCAGCTCCCGGCCGACAGGGACACCCCTCCACTTT. This sequence encodes CASSSRPTGTPLHF. This chain joins TRBV5-1 and TRBJ1-6; the match to TRBD1 covers 7 bases. The CDR3 contains 14 residues. J was trimmed by 11 bases and V by 3 bases; bases with no gene match: 8. Germline V lookup: CDR1 SGHRS, CDR2 YFSETQ.